This TCR beta chain was sequenced in a study of shared clonotypes between healthy human individuals. The assay was run at deep level. Sequencing used immunoSEQ multiplex PCR; TCRdb keeps in-frame clones, though not all of them. Of 400,000 to 600,000 clones listed, 70% to 80% are singletons. Only a few counts were recorded for this clone. The length of the CDR3 is 13 residues. Trimming removed 4 bases from V and 5 bases from J, with 8 bases in between. Germline CDR1 reads ENHRY; CDR2 reads SYGVKD. The sequencing input was PBMCs. This sequence was found in a woman in her thirties or forties in good health. Some clones in this sample may be carry-over from other donors' samples. The rearrangement links TRBV10-3 to TRBJ1-4; no reliable D call. This CDR3 reads CAISGTRNEKLFF. CDR3 nucleotide sequence: TGTGCCATCAGTGGGACCAGGAATGAAAAACTGTTTTTT.